The 2 T cell receptor beta chains below all came from one sample that was sequenced in a study of T cell repertoires in cytomegalovirus infection. TCRdb passed the reads through MiXCR, listing each CDR3 protein once. The sample shows approximately 180,000 distinct CDR3 sequences, roughly a fifth of them seen only once. The sample comprised PBMCs. All receptors come from a human donor in good health (CMV status not recorded). Some clones in this sample may be carry-over from other donors' samples.

This clonotype has a count of ten or more. The rearrangement uses TRBV7-9 and TRBJ2-1; TRBD2 aligns across 11 bases. The CDR3 covers 16 residues. Germline V gives CDR1 SEHNR, CDR2 FQNEAQ (reference sequence). V trimming: 1 base; J trimming: 5 bases; junction bases outside the gene matches: 4. The CDR3 coding sequence is TGTGCCAGCAGCTTAGAACTAGCGGGAGTCAACAATGAGCAGTTCTTC. It yields the protein CASSLELAGVNNEQFF.

The chain has TRBV15 and TRBJ2-5; 11 bases map to TRBD2. Germline values: CDR1 LNHNV, CDR2 YYDKDF (reference sequence). After removal of 5 bases from V and 3 bases from J, the junction contained 5 bases not matched to a gene. The CDR3 length is 15 residues. The CDR3 protein is CATSDPGLAEETQYF. CDR3 DNA sequence: TGTGCCACCAGCGATCCGGGACTAGCGGAAGAGACCCAGTACTTC.